The sequence of this T cell receptor (beta chain) was determined in a study of blood T cell repertoires in COVID-19. Study in general: PBMCs, B-cell-depleted T cells, or T cells were the source of the cDNA or gDNA that made up the material.

Methods used by the authors: Using reference gene primer amplification, nucleated cell counts were estimated. Profiled with immunoSEQ multiplex PCR; TCRdb holds only in-frame clones, not every one. The DNA gave D and trimming, while V, J and clone size come from that table. The sample yields hundreds of thousands of clones, approximately 86% seen once. There are 13 residues in the CDR3. The germline gives CDR1 MNHEY, CDR2 SMNVEV (reference sequence). Patients in Seattle were enrolled during active infection, then followed longitudinally. The rearrangement uses TRBV27 and TRBJ2-7; a possible D gene is TRBD1 (6 bases). Source material: peripheral blood. This receptor was obtained from a woman between 70 and 85 years old with COVID-19, enrolled during active disease. The CDR3 loop is CASSGHPSYEQYF. In DNA, the CDR3 is TGTGCTTCGTCGGGACATCCATCCTACGAGCAGTACTTC.